Given below is one T cell receptor beta chain in context. The record originates from a study of blood T cell repertoires in COVID-19. Looking at the study overall: The samples span acute and convalescent COVID-19 from the United States, Italy and Spain.

CDR1 is MNHEY and CDR2 is SVGAGI in the germline V gene. There are 16 residues in the CDR3. Trimming cost V 0 bases and J 3 bases; bases outside gene matches: 7. People in the exposed group encountered a COVID-19 case within 2 weeks before entering the study. Method: immunoSEQ multiplex PCR; TCRdb's copy keeps in-frame clones and lacks some. This sample carries 350,000 to 450,000 clones, 88% of them seen once, and the ten largest clones take 1.4%. This clonotype was obtained from a woman under 30 who had been exposed to COVID-19. Sequencing input: PBMCs or T cells enriched from blood (not recorded which). The chain links TRBV6-5 to TRBJ1-2; 7 nucleotides match TRBD1. The CDR3 region is CASSYSSIGTDYGYTF. Written as DNA, the CDR3 is TGTGCCAGCAGTTACTCGAGCATCGGGACAGACTATGGCTACACCTTC.